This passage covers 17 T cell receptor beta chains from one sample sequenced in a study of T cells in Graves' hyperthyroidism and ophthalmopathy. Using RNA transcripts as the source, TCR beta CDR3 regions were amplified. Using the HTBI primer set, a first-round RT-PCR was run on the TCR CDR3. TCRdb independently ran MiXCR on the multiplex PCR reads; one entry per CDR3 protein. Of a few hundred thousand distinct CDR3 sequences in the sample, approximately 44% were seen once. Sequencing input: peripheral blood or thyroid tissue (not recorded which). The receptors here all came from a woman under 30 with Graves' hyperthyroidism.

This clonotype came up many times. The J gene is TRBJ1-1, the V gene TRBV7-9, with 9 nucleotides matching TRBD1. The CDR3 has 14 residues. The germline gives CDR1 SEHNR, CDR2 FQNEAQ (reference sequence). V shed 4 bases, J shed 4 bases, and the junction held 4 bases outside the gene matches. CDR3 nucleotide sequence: TGTGCCAGCAGCTGGGGACAGGGTGGCACTGAAGCTTTCTTT. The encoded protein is CASSWGQGGTEAFF.

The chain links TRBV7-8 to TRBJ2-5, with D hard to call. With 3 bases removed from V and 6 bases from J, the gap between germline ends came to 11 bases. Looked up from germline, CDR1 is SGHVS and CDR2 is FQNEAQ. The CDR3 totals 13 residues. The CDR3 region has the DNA TGTGCCAGCAGCTTGATGTTGGGCCAGACCCAGTACTTC. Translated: CASSLMLGQTQYF.

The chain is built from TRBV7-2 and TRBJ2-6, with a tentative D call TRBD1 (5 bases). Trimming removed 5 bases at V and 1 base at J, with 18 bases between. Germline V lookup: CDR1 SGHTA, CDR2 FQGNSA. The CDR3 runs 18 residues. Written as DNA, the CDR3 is TGTGCCAGCAGCCATGGCAAGGGGTATTCTTCTGGGGCCAACGTCCTGACTTTC. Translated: CASSHGKGYSSGANVLTF.

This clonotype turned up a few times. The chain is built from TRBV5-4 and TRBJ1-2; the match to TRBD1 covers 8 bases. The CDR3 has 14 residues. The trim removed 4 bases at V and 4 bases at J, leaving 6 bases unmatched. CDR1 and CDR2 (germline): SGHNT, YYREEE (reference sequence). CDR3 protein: CASSAGQGSYGYTF. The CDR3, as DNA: TGTGCCAGCAGCGCCGGACAGGGTAGCTATGGCTACACCTTC.

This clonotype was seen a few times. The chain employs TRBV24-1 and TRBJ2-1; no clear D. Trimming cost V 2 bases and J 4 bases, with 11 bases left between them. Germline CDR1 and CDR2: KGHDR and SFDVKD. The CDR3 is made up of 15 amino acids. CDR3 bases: TGTGCCACCAGTGATTCGGCTACCCAGTACAATGAGCAGTTCTTC. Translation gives CATSDSATQYNEQFF.

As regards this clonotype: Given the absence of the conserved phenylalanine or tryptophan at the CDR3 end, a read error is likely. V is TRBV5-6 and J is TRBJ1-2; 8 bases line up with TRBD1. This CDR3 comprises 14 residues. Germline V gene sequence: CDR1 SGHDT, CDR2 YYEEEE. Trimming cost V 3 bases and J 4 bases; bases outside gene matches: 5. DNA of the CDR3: TGTGCCAGCAGCTCCGACAGGGGCGCCTATGGCTACACCCTC. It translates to CASSSDRGAYGYTL.

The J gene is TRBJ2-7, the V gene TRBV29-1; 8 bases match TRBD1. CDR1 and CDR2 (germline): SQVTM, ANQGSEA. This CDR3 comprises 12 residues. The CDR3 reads CSVGQGWYEQYF. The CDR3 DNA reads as TGCAGTGTAGGACAGGGATGGTACGAGCAGTACTTC.

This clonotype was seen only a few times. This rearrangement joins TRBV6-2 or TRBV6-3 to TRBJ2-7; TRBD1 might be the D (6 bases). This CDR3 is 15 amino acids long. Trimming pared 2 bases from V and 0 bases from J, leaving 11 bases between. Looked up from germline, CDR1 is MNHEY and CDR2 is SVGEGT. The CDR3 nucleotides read TGTGCCAGCAGTTACCCCCGACAGGACTCCTACGAGCAGTACTTC. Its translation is CASSYPRQDSYEQYF.

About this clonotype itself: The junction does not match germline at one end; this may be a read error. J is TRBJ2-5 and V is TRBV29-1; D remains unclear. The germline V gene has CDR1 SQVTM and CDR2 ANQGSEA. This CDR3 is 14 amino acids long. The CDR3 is CSVEAADAVEPQYF. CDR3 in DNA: TGCAGCGTTGAAGCGGCGGATGCCGTAGAGCCCCAGTACTTC.

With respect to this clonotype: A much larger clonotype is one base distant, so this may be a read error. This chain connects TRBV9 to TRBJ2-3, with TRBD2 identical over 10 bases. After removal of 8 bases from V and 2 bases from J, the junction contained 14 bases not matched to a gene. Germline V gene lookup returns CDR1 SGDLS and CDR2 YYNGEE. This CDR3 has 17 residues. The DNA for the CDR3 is TGTGCCAGTAGTCATGCTAGCGGGAGCACGTCCACAGATACGCAGTATTTT. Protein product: CASSHASGSTSTDTQYF.

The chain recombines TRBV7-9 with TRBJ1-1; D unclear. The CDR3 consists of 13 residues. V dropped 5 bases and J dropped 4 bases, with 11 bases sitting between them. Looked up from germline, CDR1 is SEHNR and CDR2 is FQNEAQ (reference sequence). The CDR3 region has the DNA TGTGCCAGCAGCCTGTTCTGGGGCACTGAAGCTTTCTTT. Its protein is CASSLFWGTEAFF. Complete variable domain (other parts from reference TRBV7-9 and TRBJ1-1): DTGVSQNPRHKITKRGQNVTFRCDPISEHNRLYWYRQTLGQGPEFLTYFQNEAQLEKSRLLSDRFSAERPKGSFSTLEIQRTEQGDSAMYLCASSLFWGTEAFFGQGTRLTVV.

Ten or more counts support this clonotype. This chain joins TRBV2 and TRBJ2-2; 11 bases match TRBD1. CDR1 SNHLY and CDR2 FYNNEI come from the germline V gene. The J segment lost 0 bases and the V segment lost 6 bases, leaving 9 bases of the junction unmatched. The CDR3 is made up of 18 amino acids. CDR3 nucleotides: TGTGCCAGCAGCTTTGATCCGGGACAGGGGGCGAACACCGGGGAGCTGTTTTTT. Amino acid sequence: CASSFDPGQGANTGELFF.

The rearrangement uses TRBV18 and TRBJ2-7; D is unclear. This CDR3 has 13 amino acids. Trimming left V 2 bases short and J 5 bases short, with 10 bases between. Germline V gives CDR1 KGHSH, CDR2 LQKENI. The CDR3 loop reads CASSPDDTNEQYF. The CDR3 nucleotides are TGTGCCAGCTCACCAGACGACACTAACGAGCAGTACTTC.

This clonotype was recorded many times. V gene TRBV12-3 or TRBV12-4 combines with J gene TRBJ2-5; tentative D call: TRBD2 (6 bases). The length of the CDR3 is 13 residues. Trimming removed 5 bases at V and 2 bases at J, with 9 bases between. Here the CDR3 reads CASSQTRQETQYF. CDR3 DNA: TGTGCCAGCAGTCAGACTAGGCAAGAGACCCAGTACTTC.

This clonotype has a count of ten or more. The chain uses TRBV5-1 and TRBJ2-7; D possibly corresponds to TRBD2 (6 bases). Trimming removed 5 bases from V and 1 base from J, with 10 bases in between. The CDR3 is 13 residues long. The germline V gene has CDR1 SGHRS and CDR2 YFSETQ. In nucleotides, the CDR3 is TGCGCCAGCAGGCCGGAGGGGTCCTACGAGCAGTACTTC. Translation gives CASRPEGSYEQYF.

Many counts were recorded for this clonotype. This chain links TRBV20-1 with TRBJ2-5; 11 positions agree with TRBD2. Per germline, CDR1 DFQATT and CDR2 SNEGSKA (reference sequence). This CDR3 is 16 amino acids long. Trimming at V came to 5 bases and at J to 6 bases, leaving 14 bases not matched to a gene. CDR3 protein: CSAYPRTSGPVKTQYF. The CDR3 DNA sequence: TGCAGTGCTTACCCACGGACTAGCGGGCCAGTGAAGACCCAGTACTTC.

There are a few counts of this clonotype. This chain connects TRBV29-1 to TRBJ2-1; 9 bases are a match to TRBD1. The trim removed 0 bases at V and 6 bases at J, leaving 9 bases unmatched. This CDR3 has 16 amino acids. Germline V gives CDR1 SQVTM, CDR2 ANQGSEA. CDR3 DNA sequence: TGCAGCGTTGAAGAGCCGTTAGGGGACAGGGTCAATGAGCAGTTCTTC. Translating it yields CSVEEPLGDRVNEQFF.